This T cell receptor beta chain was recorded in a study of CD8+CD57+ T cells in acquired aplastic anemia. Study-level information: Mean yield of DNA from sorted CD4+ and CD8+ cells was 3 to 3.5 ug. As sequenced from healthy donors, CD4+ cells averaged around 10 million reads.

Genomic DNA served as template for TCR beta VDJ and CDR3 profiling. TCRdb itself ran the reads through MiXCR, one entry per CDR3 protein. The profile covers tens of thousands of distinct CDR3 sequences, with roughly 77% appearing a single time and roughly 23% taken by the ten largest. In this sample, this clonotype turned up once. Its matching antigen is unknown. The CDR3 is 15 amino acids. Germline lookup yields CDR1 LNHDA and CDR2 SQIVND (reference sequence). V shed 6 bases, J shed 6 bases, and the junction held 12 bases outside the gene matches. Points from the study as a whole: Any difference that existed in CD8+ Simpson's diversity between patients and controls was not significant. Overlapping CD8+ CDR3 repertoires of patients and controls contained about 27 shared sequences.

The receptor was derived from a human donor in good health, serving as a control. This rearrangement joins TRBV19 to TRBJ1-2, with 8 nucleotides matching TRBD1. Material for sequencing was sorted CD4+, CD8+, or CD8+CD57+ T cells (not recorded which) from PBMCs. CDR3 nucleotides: TGTGCCAGTAGCGGACAGGGACGTCAGTGGGATGGCTACACCTTC. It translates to CASSGQGRQWDGYTF.